Below, 6 T cell receptor beta chains from the same sample are listed, as sequenced in a study of T cell responses to AZD1222 COVID-19 vaccine. TCRdb's copy holds only in-frame clones and misses some; the assay was immunoSEQ multiplex PCR. The sample has 250,000 to 300,000 clones; around 93% are singletons. The material was peripheral blood, obtained 28 days after the second AZD1222 dose. The receptors were gathered from an adult who received the AZD1222 COVID-19 vaccine.

This chain connects TRBV6-4 to TRBJ2-4; D call uncertain. CDR3 length equals 15 residues. Germline V gene lookup returns CDR1 MRHNA and CDR2 SNTAGT. V was clipped by 6 bases and J by 0 bases, with 12 bases between them. In DNA, the CDR3 is TGTGCCAGCAGGGGCGACCGGTTAGCCAAAAACATTCAGTACTTC. This gives the protein CASRGDRLAKNIQYF.

This sequence joins TRBV11-3 and TRBJ2-2, with a weak D call TRBD1 (5 bases). The V end lost 0 bases, the J end lost 1 base, and 9 bases lay between the germline ends. Germline V gene sequence: CDR1 SGHNT, CDR2 YENEEA. CDR3 length: 16 amino acids. CDR3 sequence reads: CASSLDVGLNTGELFF. In nucleotides, the CDR3 is TGTGCCAGCAGCTTAGATGTGGGGCTGAACACCGGGGAGCTGTTTTTT.

The V call is TRBV27, the J call TRBJ2-7; 8 bases are a match to TRBD2. Trimming removed 5 bases from V and 9 bases from J; junction bases left unmatched: 18. This CDR3 comprises 16 residues. The germline gives CDR1 MNHEY, CDR2 SMNVEV (reference sequence). CDR3 loop: CASSPPGERESGGQYF. The CDR3 region has the DNA TGTGCCAGCAGTCCTCCTGGGGAGCGGGAGAGTGGGGGGCAGTACTTC.

This clone showed up just a few times. Other nucleotide sequences in the sample specify the same CDR3. CDR3 DNA: TGTGCCAGCAGCGTACGGGGCTCTGGAAACACCATATATTTT. Its protein is CASSVRGSGNTIYF. The chain uses TRBV9 and TRBJ1-3; D is unclear. Germline V gives CDR1 SGDLS, CDR2 YYNGEE. The CDR3 length is 14 residues. V was shortened by 1 base and J by 0 bases, with 5 bases between the two germline ends.

The V and J genes are TRBV18 and TRBJ1-1, with a tentative D call TRBD1 (5 bases). Trimming pared 2 bases from V and 7 bases from J, leaving 11 bases between. The CDR3 is 13 residues long. The germline CDR1 and CDR2 sequences are KGHSH and LQKENI. The CDR3, as DNA: TGTGCCAGCTCACCATCACAGGAAAATGAAGCTTTCTTT. Its protein is CASSPSQENEAFF.

This rearrangement joins TRBV3-1 (or the pseudogene TRBV3-2) to TRBJ2-7; D may be TRBD1 or TRBD2 (6 bases each). Germline CDR1 and CDR2: LGHDT and YNNKEL (reference sequence). V dropped 4 bases and J dropped 4 bases, with 17 bases sitting between them. The CDR3 runs 15 residues. CDR3: CASSPERRGPYEQYF. The CDR3, as DNA: TGTGCCAGCAGCCCCGAGCGACGGGGGCCGTACGAGCAGTACTTC.